The 3 T cell receptor beta chains in this list originate from one sample, sequenced in a study of blood T cell repertoires in COVID-19. Sequencing was performed with immunoSEQ multiplex PCR; in TCRdb, only in-frame clones are kept and a portion is missing. The table shows a few hundred thousand clones, with roughly 84% occurring only once. Source material: PBMCs or T cells enriched from blood (not recorded which). The receptor set was obtained from a man aged 25-40 years in a cohort exposed to, infected with or recovered from COVID-19 (not recorded which).

The rearrangement links TRBV29-1 to TRBJ1-4, with TRBD1 matching 8 bases. The CDR3 is made up of 16 amino acids. V was clipped by 6 bases and J by 5 bases; unmatched bases: 14. Germline CDR1 reads SQVTM; CDR2 reads ANQGSEA. This CDR3 is CSVMLGQGALNEKLFF. The CDR3 DNA reads as TGCAGCGTAATGTTAGGGCAGGGGGCCCTCAATGAAAAACTGTTTTTT.

V and J are TRBV27 and TRBJ1-4; perhaps TRBD1 as D (5 bases). The CDR3 has 15 residues. V was trimmed by 8 bases and J by 7 bases, leaving 20 bases between them. The germline CDR1 and CDR2 sequences are MNHEY and SMNVEV (reference sequence). The CDR3 protein is CASSPQGSVGEKLFF. CDR3 bases: TGTGCCAGCTCCCCCCAGGGTTCGGTCGGTGAAAAACTGTTTTTT.

This clone has only one observation. This sequence joins TRBV28 and TRBJ1-6; TRBD1 agrees at 8 bases. Germline loops: CDR1 MDHEN, CDR2 SYDVKM. With 1 base clipped from V and 9 bases from J, the junction kept 11 bases outside the gene matches. This CDR3 region has 17 residues. CDR3 DNA: TGTGCCAGCAGTTTATATCAGGACAGGGATCTTAGTTCACCCCTCCACTTT. This gives the protein CASSLYQDRDLSSPLHF.